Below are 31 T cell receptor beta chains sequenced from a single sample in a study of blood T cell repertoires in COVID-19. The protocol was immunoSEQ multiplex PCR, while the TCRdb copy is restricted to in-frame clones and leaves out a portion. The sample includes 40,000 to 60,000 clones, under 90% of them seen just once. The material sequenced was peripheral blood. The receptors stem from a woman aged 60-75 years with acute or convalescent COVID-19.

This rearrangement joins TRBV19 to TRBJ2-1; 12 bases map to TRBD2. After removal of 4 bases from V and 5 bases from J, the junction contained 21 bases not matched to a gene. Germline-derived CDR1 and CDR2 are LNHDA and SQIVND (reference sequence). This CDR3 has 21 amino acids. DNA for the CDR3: TGTGCCAGTAGTACCCCTCTTGGAGGTGGACTAGCGGGGACGTACGACAATGAGCAGTTCTTC. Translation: CASSTPLGGGLAGTYDNEQFF.

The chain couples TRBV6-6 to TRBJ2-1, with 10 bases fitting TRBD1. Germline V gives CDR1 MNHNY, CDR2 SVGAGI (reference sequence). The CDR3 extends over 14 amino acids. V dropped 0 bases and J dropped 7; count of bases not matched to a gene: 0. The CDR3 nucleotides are TGTGCCAGCAGTTACTCGGGACAGGGGAATGAGCAGTTCTTC. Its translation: CASSYSGQGNEQFF.

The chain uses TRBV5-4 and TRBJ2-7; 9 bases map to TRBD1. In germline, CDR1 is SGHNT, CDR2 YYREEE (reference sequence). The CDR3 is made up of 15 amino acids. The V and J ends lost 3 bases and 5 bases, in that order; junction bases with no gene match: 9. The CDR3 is CASSSGTGIWDEQYF. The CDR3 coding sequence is TGTGCCAGCAGCTCCGGGACAGGGATTTGGGACGAGCAGTACTTC. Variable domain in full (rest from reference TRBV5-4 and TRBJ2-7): ETGVTQSPTHLIKTRGQQVTLRCSSQSGHNTVSWYQQALGQGPQFIFQYYREEENGRGNFPPRFSGLQFPNYSSELNVNALELDDSALYLCASSSGTGIWDEQYFGPGTRLTVT.

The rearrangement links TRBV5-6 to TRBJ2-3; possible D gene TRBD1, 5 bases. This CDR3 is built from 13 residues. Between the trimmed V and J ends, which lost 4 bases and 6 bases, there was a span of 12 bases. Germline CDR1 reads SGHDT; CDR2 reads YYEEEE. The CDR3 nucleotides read TGTGCCAGCAGCCCAGGGTCGGTGGATACGCAGTATTTT. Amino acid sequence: CASSPGSVDTQYF.

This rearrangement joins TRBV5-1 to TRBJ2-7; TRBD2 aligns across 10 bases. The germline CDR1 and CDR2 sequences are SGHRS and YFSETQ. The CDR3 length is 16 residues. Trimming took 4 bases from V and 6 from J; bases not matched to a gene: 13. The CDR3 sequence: CASSGGLATRRGEQYF. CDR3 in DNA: TGCGCCAGCAGCGGGGGACTAGCGACTCGACGGGGCGAGCAGTACTTC.

The CDR3, as DNA: TGTGCCAGCAGCTTAGATCGACGACAAAGCTCCTATAATTCACCCCTCCACTTT. Protein product: CASSLDRRQSSYNSPLHF. V usage is TRBV11-2 and J usage is TRBJ1-6; D uncertain. Germline CDR1 and CDR2: SGHAT and FQNNGV. Between the trimmed V and J ends, which lost 0 bases and 0 bases, there was a span of 12 bases. The CDR3 contains 18 residues.

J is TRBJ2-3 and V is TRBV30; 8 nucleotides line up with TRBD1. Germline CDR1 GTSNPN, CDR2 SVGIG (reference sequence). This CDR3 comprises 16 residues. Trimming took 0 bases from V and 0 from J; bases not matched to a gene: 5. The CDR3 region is CAWSVETGASTDTQYF. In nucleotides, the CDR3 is TGTGCCTGGAGTGTCGAGACAGGGGCGAGCACAGATACGCAGTATTTT.

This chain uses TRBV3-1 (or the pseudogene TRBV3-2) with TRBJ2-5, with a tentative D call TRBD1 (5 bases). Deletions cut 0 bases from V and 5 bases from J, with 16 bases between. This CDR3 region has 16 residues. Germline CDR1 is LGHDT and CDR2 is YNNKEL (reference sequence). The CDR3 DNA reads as TGTGCCAGCAGCCAAGACACCGCGGTGGGGCGGGAGACCCAGTACTTC. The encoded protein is CASSQDTAVGRETQYF.

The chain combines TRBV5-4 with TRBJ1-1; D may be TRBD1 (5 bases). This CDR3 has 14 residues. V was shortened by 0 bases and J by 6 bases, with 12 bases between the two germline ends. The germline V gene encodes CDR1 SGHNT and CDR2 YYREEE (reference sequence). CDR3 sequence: CASSLGGAWAEAFF. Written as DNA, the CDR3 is TGTGCCAGCAGCTTGGGCGGGGCTTGGGCTGAAGCTTTCTTT. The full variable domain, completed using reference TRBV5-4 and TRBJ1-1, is ETGVTQSPTHLIKTRGQQVTLRCSSQSGHNTVSWYQQALGQGPQFIFQYYREEENGRGNFPPRFSGLQFPNYSSELNVNALELDDSALYLCASSLGGAWAEAFFGQGTRLTVV.

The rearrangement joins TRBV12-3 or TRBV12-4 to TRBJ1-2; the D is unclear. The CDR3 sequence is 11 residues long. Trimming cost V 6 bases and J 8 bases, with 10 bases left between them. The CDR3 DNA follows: TGTGCCAGCAGCCGAGATGTCGGCTACACCTTC. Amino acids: CASSRDVGYTF.

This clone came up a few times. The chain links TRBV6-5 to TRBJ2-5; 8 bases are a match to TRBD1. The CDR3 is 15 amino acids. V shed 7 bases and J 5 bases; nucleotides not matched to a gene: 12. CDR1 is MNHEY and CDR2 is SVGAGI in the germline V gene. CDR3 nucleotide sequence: TGTGCCAGCACCCGAGAGGGGACAGGCCACGAGACCCAGTACTTC. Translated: CASTREGTGHETQYF.

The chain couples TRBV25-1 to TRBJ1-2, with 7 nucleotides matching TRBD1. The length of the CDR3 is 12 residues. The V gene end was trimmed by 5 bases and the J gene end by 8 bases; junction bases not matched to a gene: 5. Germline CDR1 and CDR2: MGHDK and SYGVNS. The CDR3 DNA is TGTGCCAGCAGTTCACAGGGGTGGGGCTACACCTTC. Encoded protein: CASSSQGWGYTF.

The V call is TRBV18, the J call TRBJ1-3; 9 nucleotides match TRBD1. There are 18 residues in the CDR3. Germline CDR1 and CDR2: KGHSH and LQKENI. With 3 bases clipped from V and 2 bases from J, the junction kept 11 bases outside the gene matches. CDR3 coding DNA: TGTGCCAGCTCACCCCAGCCGGGACAGGGTGAAACTGGAAACACCATATATTTT. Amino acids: CASSPQPGQGETGNTIYF.

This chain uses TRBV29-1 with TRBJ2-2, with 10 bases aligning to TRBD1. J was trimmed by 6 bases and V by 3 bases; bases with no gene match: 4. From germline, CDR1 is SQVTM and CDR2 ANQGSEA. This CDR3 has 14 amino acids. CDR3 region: CSVDRTGGSGELFF. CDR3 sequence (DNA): TGCAGCGTTGACAGGACAGGGGGTTCCGGGGAGCTGTTTTTT.

The CDR3 loop reads CASSTGDNSPLHF. The CDR3 region has the DNA TGTGCCAGTAGTACCGGGGATAATTCACCCCTCCACTTT. The chain has TRBV19 and TRBJ1-6, with D uncertain. The germline V and J ends were trimmed by 4 bases and 5 bases, with 6 bases remaining between them. Germline CDR1 LNHDA, CDR2 SQIVND (reference sequence). The CDR3 has 13 amino acids.

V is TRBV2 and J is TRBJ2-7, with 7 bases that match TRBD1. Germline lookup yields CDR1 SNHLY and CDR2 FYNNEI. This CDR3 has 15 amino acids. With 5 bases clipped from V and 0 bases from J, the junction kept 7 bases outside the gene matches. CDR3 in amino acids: CASSIDRVASYEQYF. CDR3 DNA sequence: TGTGCCAGCAGTATCGACAGGGTCGCCTCCTACGAGCAGTACTTC.

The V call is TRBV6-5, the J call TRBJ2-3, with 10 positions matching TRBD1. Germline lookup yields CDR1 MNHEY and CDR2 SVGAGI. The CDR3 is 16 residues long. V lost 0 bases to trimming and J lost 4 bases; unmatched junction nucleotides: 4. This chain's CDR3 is CASSYSGTGEADTQYF. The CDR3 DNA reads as TGTGCCAGCAGTTACTCGGGGACAGGGGAGGCAGATACGCAGTATTTT.

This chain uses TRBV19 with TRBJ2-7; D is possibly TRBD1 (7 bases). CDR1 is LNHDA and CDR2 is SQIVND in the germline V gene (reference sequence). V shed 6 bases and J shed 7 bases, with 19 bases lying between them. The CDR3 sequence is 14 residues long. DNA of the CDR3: TGTGCCAGTAGCGATGTGACAGGGACTGCGGAGCAGTACTTC. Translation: CASSDVTGTAEQYF.

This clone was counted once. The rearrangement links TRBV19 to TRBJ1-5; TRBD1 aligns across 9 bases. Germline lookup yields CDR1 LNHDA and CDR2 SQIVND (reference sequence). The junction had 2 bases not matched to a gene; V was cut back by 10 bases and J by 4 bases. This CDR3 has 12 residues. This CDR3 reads CAIQGANQPQHF. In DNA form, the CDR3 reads TGTGCCATACAGGGGGCAAATCAGCCCCAGCATTTT.

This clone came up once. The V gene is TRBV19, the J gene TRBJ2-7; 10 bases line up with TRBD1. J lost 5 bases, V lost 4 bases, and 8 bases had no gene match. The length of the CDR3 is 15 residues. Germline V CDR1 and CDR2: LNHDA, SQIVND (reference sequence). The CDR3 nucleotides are TGTGCCAGTAGTAAGGGCCTCGGGACAGGGGACGAGCAGTACTTC. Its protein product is CASSKGLGTGDEQYF.

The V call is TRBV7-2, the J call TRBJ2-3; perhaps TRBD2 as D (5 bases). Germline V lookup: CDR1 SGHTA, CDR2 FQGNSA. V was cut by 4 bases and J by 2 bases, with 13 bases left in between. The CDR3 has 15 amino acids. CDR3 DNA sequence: TGTGCCAGCAGCTCCGTAGCGTTTTCCACAGATACGCAGTATTTT. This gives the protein CASSSVAFSTDTQYF.

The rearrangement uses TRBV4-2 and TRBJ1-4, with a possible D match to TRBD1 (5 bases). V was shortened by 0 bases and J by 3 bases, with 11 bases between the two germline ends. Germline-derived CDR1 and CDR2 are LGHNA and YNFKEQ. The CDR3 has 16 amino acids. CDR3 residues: CASSQERGRANEKLFF. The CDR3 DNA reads TGTGCCAGCAGCCAAGAAAGGGGCCGAGCTAATGAAAAACTGTTTTTT.

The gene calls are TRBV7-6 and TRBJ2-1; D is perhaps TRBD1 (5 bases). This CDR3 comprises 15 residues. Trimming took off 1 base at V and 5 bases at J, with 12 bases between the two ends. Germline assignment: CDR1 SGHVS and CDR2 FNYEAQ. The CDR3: CASSLGWGRDNEQFF. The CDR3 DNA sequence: TGTGCCAGCAGCTTAGGGTGGGGCAGGGACAATGAGCAGTTCTTC.

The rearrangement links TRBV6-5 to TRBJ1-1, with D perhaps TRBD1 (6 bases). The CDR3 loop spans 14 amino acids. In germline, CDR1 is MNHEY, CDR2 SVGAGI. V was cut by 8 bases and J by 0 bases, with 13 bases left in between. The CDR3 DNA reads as TGTGCCAGCTTTGGGGGCATCATGAACACTGAAGCTTTCTTT. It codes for CASFGGIMNTEAFF.

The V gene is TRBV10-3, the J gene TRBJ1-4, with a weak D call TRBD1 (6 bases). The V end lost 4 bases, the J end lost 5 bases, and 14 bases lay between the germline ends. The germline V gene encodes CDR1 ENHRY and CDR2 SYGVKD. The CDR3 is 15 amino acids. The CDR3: CAISADRDTNEKLFF. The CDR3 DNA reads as TGTGCCATCAGTGCGGACCGGGACACCAATGAAAAACTGTTTTTT.

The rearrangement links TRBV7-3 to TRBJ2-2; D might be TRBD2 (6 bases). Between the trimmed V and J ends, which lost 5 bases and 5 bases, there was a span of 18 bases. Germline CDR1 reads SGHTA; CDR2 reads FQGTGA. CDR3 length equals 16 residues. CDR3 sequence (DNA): TGTGCCAGCAGCCCTTCCGGGACTGGATTAACCGGGGAGCTGTTTTTT. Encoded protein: CASSPSGTGLTGELFF.

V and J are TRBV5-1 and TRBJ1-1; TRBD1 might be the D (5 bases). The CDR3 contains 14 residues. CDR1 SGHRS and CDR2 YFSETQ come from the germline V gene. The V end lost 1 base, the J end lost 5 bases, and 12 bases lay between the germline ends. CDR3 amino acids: CASSLYGRGTEAFF. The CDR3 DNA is TGCGCCAGCAGCTTGTACGGGAGGGGTACTGAAGCTTTCTTT.

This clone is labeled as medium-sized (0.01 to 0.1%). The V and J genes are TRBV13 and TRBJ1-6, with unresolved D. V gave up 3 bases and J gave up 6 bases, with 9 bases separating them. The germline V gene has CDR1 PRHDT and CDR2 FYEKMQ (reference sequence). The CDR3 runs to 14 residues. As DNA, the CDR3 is TGTGCCAGCAGCTTCCGGGAGACTAATTCACCCCTCCACTTT. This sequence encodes CASSFRETNSPLHF. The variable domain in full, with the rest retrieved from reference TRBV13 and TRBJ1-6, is AAGVIQSPRHLIKEKRETATLKCYPIPRHDTVYWYQQGPGQDPQFLISFYEKMQSDKGSIPDRFSAQQFSDYHSELNMSSLELGDSALYFCASSFRETNSPLHFGNGTRLTVT.

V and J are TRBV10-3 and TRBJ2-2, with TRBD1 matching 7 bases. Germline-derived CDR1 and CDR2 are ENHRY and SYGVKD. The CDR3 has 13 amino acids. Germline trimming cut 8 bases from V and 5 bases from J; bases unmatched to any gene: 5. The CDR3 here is CAIYRGGTGELFF. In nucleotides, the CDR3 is TGTGCCATCTACAGGGGTGGGACCGGGGAGCTGTTTTTT.

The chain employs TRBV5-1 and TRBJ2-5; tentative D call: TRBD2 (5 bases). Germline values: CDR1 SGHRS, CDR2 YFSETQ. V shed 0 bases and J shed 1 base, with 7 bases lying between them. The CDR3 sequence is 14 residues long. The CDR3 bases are TGCGCCAGCAGCTTGGGGAGGACCCAAGAGACCCAGTACTTC. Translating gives CASSLGRTQETQYF.

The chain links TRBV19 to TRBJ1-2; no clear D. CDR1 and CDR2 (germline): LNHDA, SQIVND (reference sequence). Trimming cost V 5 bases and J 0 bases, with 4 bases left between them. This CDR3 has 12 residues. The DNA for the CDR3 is TGTGCCAGTAGTGTATCTAACTATGGCTACACCTTC. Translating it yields CASSVSNYGYTF.